Shown below are 24 T cell receptor beta chains from a single sample sequenced in a study of shared clonotypes between healthy human individuals. Measured with immunoSEQ multiplex PCR; TCRdb has only the in-frame clones, and not every one. The sample consists of approximately 2.3 million clones, roughly 93% of them appearing once. Sequencing was carried out using naive CD4+ T cells from PBMCs. Subset given: CD45RA+ positively selected. The receptors stem from a man between 18 and 29 years old in good health. Some clones in this sample may be carry-over from other donors' samples.

This clone came up a few times. The chain recombines TRBV5-4 with TRBJ2-5; 8 bases map to TRBD1. The CDR3 length is 14 residues. V was pared by 5 bases and J by 7 bases, with 10 bases of the junction left unmatched. Per germline, CDR1 SGHNT and CDR2 YYREEE (reference sequence). For the CDR3, the DNA is TGTGCCAGCAGGCTGGACAGGGCGTCGGCGACCCAGTACTTC. Its translation is CASRLDRASATQYF.

The V and J genes are TRBV6-1 and TRBJ2-5; tentatively, D is TRBD2 (5 bases). Germline-derived CDR1 and CDR2 are MNHNS and SASEGT. The V end lost 2 bases, the J end lost 5 bases, and 15 bases lay between the germline ends. CDR3 size: 15 residues. The CDR3 is CASSENPSSAETQYF. DNA for the CDR3: TGTGCCAGCAGTGAAAATCCTAGCAGTGCCGAGACCCAGTACTTC.

This rearrangement joins TRBV19 to TRBJ1-2, with D hard to call. Germline V gene data show CDR1 as LNHDA and CDR2 as SQIVND (reference sequence). The V gene lost 3 bases and the J gene lost 3 bases, with 14 bases spanning the gap. This CDR3 is 15 amino acids long. CDR3 protein: CASSIYGPADYGYTF. The CDR3 nucleotides are TGTGCCAGTAGTATCTACGGACCGGCGGACTATGGCTACACCTTC. Full variable domain (rest looked up from reference TRBV19 and TRBJ1-2): DGGITQSPKYLFRKEGQNVTLSCEQNLNHDAMYWYRQDPGQGLRLIYYSQIVNDFQKGDIAEGYSVSREKKESFPLTVTSAQKNPTAFYLCASSIYGPADYGYTFGSGTRLTVV.

The gene calls are TRBV28 and TRBJ2-2, with TRBD1 matching 8 bases. The germline CDR1 and CDR2 sequences are MDHEN and SYDVKM. CDR3 length: 16 residues. V lost 5 bases to trimming and J lost 6 bases; unmatched junction nucleotides: 11. The CDR3 loop is CASSINPGGFSGELFF. The CDR3 nucleotides read TGTGCCAGCAGTATCAATCCAGGGGGCTTTTCCGGGGAGCTGTTTTTT.

The chain joins TRBV27 to TRBJ2-3, with 7 nucleotides matching TRBD1. The V gene end was trimmed by 3 bases and the J gene end by 4 bases; junction bases not matched to a gene: 7. CDR1 is MNHEY, CDR2 SMNVEV, per germline (reference sequence). The CDR3 runs to 15 residues. The CDR3 DNA reads TGTGCCAGCAGTTTGGAGACAGGGAGAGCAGATACGCAGTATTTT. Amino acids: CASSLETGRADTQYF.

This chain joins TRBV7-9 and TRBJ1-2; D possibly corresponds to TRBD1 (6 bases). Germline CDR1 is SEHNR and CDR2 is FQNEAQ (reference sequence). The ends were cut back, 4 bases at V and 4 bases at J, with 16 bases in the middle. CDR3 length equals 15 residues. The CDR3 region has the DNA TGTGCCAGCAGCTCGAGGGGGGGCGAGAGCTATGGCTACACCTTC. This sequence encodes CASSSRGGESYGYTF.

To note about this clone: The sample has other DNA sequences that encode this CDR3 too. The J gene is TRBJ1-1, the V gene TRBV5-1; no definite D call. Looked up from germline, CDR1 is SGHRS and CDR2 is YFSETQ. V lost 1 base and J 1 base, leaving 11 bases between the germline ends. This CDR3 spans 15 amino acids. The CDR3 is CASSLMVTGNTEAFF. The CDR3 bases are TGCGCCAGCAGCTTGATGGTTACCGGGAACACTGAAGCTTTCTTT. Full variable domain (rest looked up from reference TRBV5-1 and TRBJ1-1): KAGVTQTPRYLIKTRGQQVTLSCSPISGHRSVSWYQQTPGQGLQFLFEYFSETQRNKGNFPGRFSGRQFSNSRSEMNVSTLELGDSALYLCASSLMVTGNTEAFFGQGTRLTVV.

The V call is TRBV18, the J call TRBJ1-4; D unclear. In germline, CDR1 is KGHSH, CDR2 LQKENI. The V end lost 0 bases, the J end lost 8 bases, and 10 bases lay between the germline ends. The CDR3 spans 14 residues. The CDR3 spells CASSPPGETEKLFF. The CDR3, as DNA: TGTGCCAGCTCACCACCTGGTGAAACGGAAAAACTGTTTTTT.

A note on this clone: Different DNA sequences within this sample yield the same CDR3. The V gene is TRBV6-5, the J gene TRBJ2-5; D is uncertain. Germline values: CDR1 MNHEY, CDR2 SVGAGI. V lost 3 bases and J 4 bases, leaving 9 bases between the germline ends. The CDR3 is made up of 13 amino acids. CDR3 coding DNA: TGTGCCAGCAGTTATTCGAGGCGAGAGACCCAGTACTTC. Protein: CASSYSRRETQYF.

The sample holds a few counts of this clone. The chain employs TRBV30 and TRBJ1-1; D is unresolved. This CDR3 spans 12 amino acids. CDR1 and CDR2 from the germline V gene are GTSNPN and SVGIG (reference sequence). The germline V and J ends were trimmed by 5 bases and 7 bases, with 14 bases remaining between them. DNA for the CDR3: TGTGCCTGGTCACGGGCATCCAGTGAAGCTTTCTTT. It translates to CAWSRASSEAFF.

CDR3 region: CAISDLTGANYGYTF. The CDR3 nucleotides are TGTGCCATCAGTGATTTAACAGGGGCGAACTATGGCTACACCTTC. The V call is TRBV10-3, the J call TRBJ1-2, with 7 bases fitting TRBD1. The CDR3 runs 15 residues. J was trimmed by 2 bases and V by 3 bases; bases with no gene match: 6. Germline-derived CDR1 and CDR2 are ENHRY and SYGVKD.

The chain couples TRBV5-8 to TRBJ2-7, with D unresolved. This CDR3 contains 16 residues. Germline V gene data show CDR1 as SGHTS and CDR2 as YDEGEE. Trimming took 2 bases from V and 2 from J, leaving 17 bases between them. This CDR3 is CASSFGWPVLTYEQYF. CDR3 nucleotide sequence: TGTGCCAGCAGCTTTGGGTGGCCGGTGCTAACCTACGAGCAGTACTTC. The entire variable domain, with the rest obtained from reference TRBV5-8 and TRBJ2-7, is as follows: EAGVTQSPTHLIKTRGQQATLRCSPISGHTSVYWYQQALGLGLQFLLWYDEGEERNRGNFPPRFSGRQFPNYSSELNVNALELEDSALYLCASSFGWPVLTYEQYFGPGTRLTVT.

A single count supports this clone. Distinct nucleotide sequences in the sample also encode this CDR3. This rearrangement joins TRBV11-2 to TRBJ2-7, with D tentatively TRBD1 (6 bases). The CDR3 contains 12 residues. V was clipped by 5 bases and J by 4 bases, with 9 bases between them. CDR1 and CDR2 (germline): SGHAT, FQNNGV. Here the CDR3 reads CASSPQGYEQYF. The CDR3 DNA reads TGTGCCAGCAGCCCACAGGGTTACGAGCAGTACTTC.

The V gene is TRBV5-1, the J gene TRBJ2-1, with a possible D match to TRBD1 (6 bases). Germline CDR1 is SGHRS and CDR2 is YFSETQ. The CDR3 has 14 amino acids. Between the trimmed V and J ends, which lost 0 bases and 9 bases, there was a span of 13 bases. The chain's CDR3 is CASSLAGQKAEQFF. The DNA for the CDR3 is TGCGCCAGCAGCTTGGCCGGACAGAAGGCTGAGCAGTTCTTC. Combining the CDR3 with reference TRBV5-1 and TRBJ2-1 gives the whole variable domain KAGVTQTPRYLIKTRGQQVTLSCSPISGHRSVSWYQQTPGQGLQFLFEYFSETQRNKGNFPGRFSGRQFSNSRSEMNVSTLELGDSALYLCASSLAGQKAEQFFGPGTRLTVL.

The genes are TRBV19 and TRBJ2-2; 8 bases are a match to TRBD1. The CDR3 is made up of 16 amino acids. Germline V lookup: CDR1 LNHDA, CDR2 SQIVND (reference sequence). V dropped 3 bases and J dropped 5; count of bases not matched to a gene: 8. DNA of the CDR3: TGTGCCAGTAGTATTCCAGGACAGGGCAAAACCGGGGAGCTGTTTTTT. This codes for CASSIPGQGKTGELFF.

This clone was detected only once. The V and J genes are TRBV18 and TRBJ2-5; D ambiguous. Trimming took off 3 bases at V and 4 bases at J, with 15 bases between the two ends. CDR3 length: 15 amino acids. CDR1 and CDR2 from the germline V gene are KGHSH and LQKENI. In DNA, the CDR3 is TGTGCCAGCTCACCCCCCGATGAAGGGTTAGAGACCCAGTACTTC. The encoded protein is CASSPPDEGLETQYF.

This chain joins TRBV27 and TRBJ2-5; 11 positions match TRBD1. Germline CDR1 reads MNHEY; CDR2 reads SMNVEV (reference sequence). This CDR3 has 17 residues. The V gene end was trimmed by 8 bases and the J gene end by 2 bases; junction bases not matched to a gene: 13. The CDR3 bases are TGTGCCAGCCGTCCAAGGCGGGGGACAGGGGGTCAAGAGACCCAGTACTTC. This gives the protein CASRPRRGTGGQETQYF.

This clone was detected once. This chain uses TRBV19 with TRBJ2-7; unclear D gene. Trimming removed 11 bases from V and 5 bases from J, with 7 bases in between. Germline V gene lookup returns CDR1 LNHDA and CDR2 SQIVND (reference sequence). The CDR3 sequence is 9 residues long. CDR3 residues: CAGRNEQYF. As DNA, the CDR3 is TGTGCCGGAAGGAACGAGCAGTACTTC.

The rearrangement uses TRBV5-4 and TRBJ2-5, with 13 bases aligning to TRBD2. Germline CDR1 is SGHNT and CDR2 is YYREEE (reference sequence). The CDR3 contains 16 residues. V gave up 3 bases and J gave up 2 bases; unmatched junction bases: 4. DNA for the CDR3: TGTGCCAGCAGCTCCGGACTAGCGGGAGAACAAGAGACCCAGTACTTC. It is translated as CASSSGLAGEQETQYF.

The rearrangement uses TRBV5-1 and TRBJ2-7; TRBD2 aligns across 7 bases. CDR1 and CDR2 (germline): SGHRS, YFSETQ. V trimming: 4 bases; J trimming: 3 bases; junction bases outside the gene matches: 7. The CDR3 is 14 residues long. The CDR3 region is CASSPRAGDYEQYF. The CDR3 DNA reads TGCGCCAGCAGCCCGAGGGCGGGGGACTACGAGCAGTACTTC.

The chain is built from TRBV10-2 and TRBJ2-3, with TRBD2 matching over 13 bases. Per germline, CDR1 WSHSY and CDR2 SAAADI. V shed 0 bases, J shed 5 bases, and the junction held 14 bases outside the gene matches. The CDR3 contains 20 residues. The CDR3 region is CASSESIWTSGSIGLDTQYF. The CDR3 DNA reads TGCGCCAGCAGTGAGTCTATATGGACTAGCGGGAGTATAGGCCTAGATACGCAGTATTTT.

The chain recombines TRBV28 with TRBJ1-4; the D gene is possibly TRBD1 (6 bases). The germline CDR1 and CDR2 sequences are MDHEN and SYDVKM. With 4 bases removed from V and 6 bases from J, the gap between germline ends came to 12 bases. The CDR3 spans 14 residues. CDR3 bases: TGTGCCAGCAGTTCCCAGACAGGCGATGAAAAACTGTTTTTT. Translating gives CASSSQTGDEKLFF.

The chain recombines TRBV2 with TRBJ1-5; D is possibly TRBD1 (5 bases). V lost 1 base and J 5 bases, leaving 12 bases between the germline ends. The CDR3 is made up of 15 amino acids. Germline assignment: CDR1 SNHLY and CDR2 FYNNEI. CDR3 in amino acids: CASSEEWGSDQPQHF. CDR3 DNA: TGTGCCAGCAGTGAAGAGTGGGGGTCTGATCAGCCCCAGCATTTT.

This chain uses TRBV4-2 with TRBJ1-1; a weak D match, TRBD1 (6 bases). The germline V gene encodes CDR1 LGHNA and CDR2 YNFKEQ. The CDR3 spans 14 residues. The V gene lost 5 bases and the J gene lost 2 bases, with 12 bases spanning the gap. CDR3 bases: TGTGCCAGCAGCTCGGGACAACCAAACACTGAAGCTTTCTTT. It codes for CASSSGQPNTEAFF.